What follows is one T cell receptor (beta chain) and its context. Its antigen is still unknown. V was pared by 5 bases and J by 0 bases, with 11 bases between. The CDR3 consists of 15 residues. Germline assignment: CDR1 MNHNY and CDR2 SVGAGI (reference sequence). The data derive from a study of cytomegalovirus exposure and HLA in healthy donors. The study's findings and limits: The classifier reportedly diagnosed cytomegalovirus status with high specificity and sensitivity. Most CMV-associated TCR beta chains were later found to appear HLA-restricted.

The PCR ran on 60 Vbeta and 13 Jbeta primers. Generated by immunoSEQ multiplex PCR, the TCRdb table keeps only in-frame clones and is missing some. Of about 110,000 clones in the sample, 65% to 75% were seen once. Specimen: PBMCs. The origin of this receptor is a man aged 35-49 years in good health and CMV-seropositive. The chain recombines TRBV6-6 with TRBJ2-1, with TRBD2 as a possible D gene (6 bases). The CDR3 sequence: CASSRDLSSYNEQFF. The CDR3 coding sequence is TGTGCCAGCAGTAGGGACTTGAGCTCCTACAATGAGCAGTTCTTC.